The following is a TCR beta chain sequence with its context. Germline values: CDR1 SNHLY, CDR2 FYNNEI. After removal of 6 bases from V and 8 bases from J, the junction contained 9 bases not matched to a gene. This CDR3 spans 13 amino acids. TCRdb recomputed calls from the RT-PCR reads with MiXCR, one row per CDR3 protein. Of about a million distinct CDR3 sequences in the sample, about a sixth were seen once. This record comes from a study of patients and donors after allogeneic stem cell transplantation. This sequence was found in a human donor who was either an allogeneic HSCT recipient or a stem cell or donor lymphocyte infusion donor (not recorded which). It is not recorded whose cells these are; they may come from a transplant donor. The sample consisted of blood, either unsorted or a sorted T cell fraction (not recorded which). This chain connects TRBV2 to TRBJ1-2, with 7 bases that match TRBD1. CDR3 bases: TGTGCCAGCAGCCAGAGACAGGGATCCGGCTACACCTTC. Its protein is CASSQRQGSGYTF. Full variable domain (missing parts from reference TRBV2 and TRBJ1-2): EPEVTQTPSHQVTQMGQEVILRCVPISNHLYFYWYRQILGQKVEFLVSFYNNEISEKSEIFDDQFSVERPDGSNFTLKIRSTKLEDSAMYFCASSQRQGSGYTFGSGTRLTVV.